The 11 T cell receptor beta chains listed next were all sequenced from one sample in a study of blood T cells in healthy people across ages. Primers used in a second PCR of about 6 to 12 cycles were a sample-barcoded 5' primer and a J-beta primer mix. TCRdb analysed the 5' RACE reads with MiXCR anew, one entry per CDR3 protein. The sample has approximately 780,000 distinct CDR3 sequences, 20% to 30% seen once. The same sample was also studied in work on T cells of mothers and their children.

The sample was blood. The origin of the receptors is a boy aged 5-17 years in good health.

The chain combines TRBV12-3 or TRBV12-4 with TRBJ1-5; weak D call: TRBD1 (6 bases). The V and J ends lost 4 bases and 4 bases respectively, with 14 bases between them. CDR3 length: 15 amino acids. Here the CDR3 DNA reads TGTGCCAGCAGTTCCAGGGGATTAGGGAATCAGCCCCAGCATTTT. This sequence encodes CASSSRGLGNQPQHF.

The chain employs TRBV7-9 and TRBJ2-7; TRBD2 matches 7 bases. The CDR3 loop spans 16 amino acids. CDR1 is SEHNR and CDR2 is FQNEAQ in the germline V gene (reference sequence). V dropped 4 bases and J dropped 1; count of bases not matched to a gene: 10. The CDR3 is CASSSSGDLLSYEQYF. CDR3 DNA: TGTGCCAGCAGCTCCAGCGGGGACTTATTATCCTACGAGCAGTACTTC.

The DNA for the CDR3 is TGCAGTGCTAGAGAATCTAGCGGGGTTGGAGAGCAGTTCTTC. Encoded protein: CSARESSGVGEQFF. The V call is TRBV20-1, the J call TRBJ2-5; TRBD2 matches 9 bases. The DNA end is more similar to TRBJ2-1, so the J call may be wrong. The CDR3 consists of 14 residues. Per germline, CDR1 DFQATT and CDR2 SNEGSKA (reference sequence).

The CDR3 coding sequence is TGTGCCAGCAGTTCGGGACTAGCGGGGGGGCCGAGAGATACGCAGTATTTT. Translating it yields CASSSGLAGGPRDTQYF. J is TRBJ2-3 and V is TRBV6-2 or TRBV6-3; TRBD2 aligns across 16 bases. Trimming removed 4 bases from V and 5 bases from J; junction bases left unmatched: 6. The CDR3 is made up of 17 amino acids. Germline CDR1 is MNHEY and CDR2 is SVGEGT.

For this clonotype: The CDR3 ends on some other residue instead of the conserved phenylalanine or tryptophan, so this is likely a read error. V usage is TRBV9 and J usage is TRBJ1-1; perhaps TRBD1 as D (6 bases). CDR3 length: 18 amino acids. Deletions cut 0 bases from V and 6 bases from J, with 24 bases between. CDR1 and CDR2 (germline): SGDLS, YYNGEE. The CDR3 DNA reads TGTGCCAGCAGCGTAGATTTAGGGCACGGGGGCCGGGCTTCTGAAGCTTTCCTT. This sequence encodes CASSVDLGHGGRASEAFL.

The chain has TRBV20-1 and TRBJ2-3; 11 bases are shared with TRBD2. The length of the CDR3 is 15 residues. Germline V gene data show CDR1 as DFQATT and CDR2 as SNEGSKA (reference sequence). Germline trimming cut 1 base from V and 5 bases from J; bases unmatched to any gene: 5. The CDR3 DNA sequence: TGCAGTGCTAGAGGGGTAGCGGGGGGGATAGATACGCAGTATTTT. This translates into CSARGVAGGIDTQYF.

This clonotype has only a few counts. This rearrangement joins TRBV25-1 to TRBJ1-1; D may be TRBD1 (5 bases). Germline V gene sequence: CDR1 MGHDK, CDR2 SYGVNS. Trimming took 6 bases from V and 4 from J, leaving 15 bases between them. CDR3 length: 14 amino acids. The CDR3 DNA reads TGTGCCAGCAGGGGACTCCTGACGTCCACTGAAGCTTTCTTT. Translation gives CASRGLLTSTEAFF.

The gene calls are TRBV28 and TRBJ2-5, with TRBD2 matching over 15 bases. CDR1 MDHEN and CDR2 SYDVKM come from the germline V gene. The CDR3 contains 18 residues. Trimming took 3 bases from V and 5 from J; bases not matched to a gene: 10. CDR3 amino acids: CASSLPGLAGGWSETQYF. DNA for the CDR3: TGTGCCAGCAGTTTGCCGGGACTAGCGGGGGGATGGAGTGAGACCCAGTACTTC.

This clonotype was seen many times. This chain uses TRBV12-3 or TRBV12-4 with TRBJ2-4, with D unclear. V was trimmed by 4 bases and J by 3 bases, leaving 13 bases between them. This CDR3 has 15 amino acids. Written as DNA, the CDR3 is TGTGCCAGCAGTTCCCCAGTGGCCGGCAAAAACATTCAGTACTTC. This encodes CASSSPVAGKNIQYF.

The chain employs TRBV11-1 and TRBJ1-2; D perhaps matches TRBD1 (5 bases). Germline values: CDR1 SGHAT, CDR2 FQDESV (reference sequence). This CDR3 contains 14 residues. The germline V and J ends were trimmed by 5 bases and 6 bases, with 16 bases remaining between them. The CDR3 nucleotides are TGTGCCAGCAGCGCCCGGGACCTGGGCAATGGCTACACCTTC. Residues: CASSARDLGNGYTF.

The rearrangement joins TRBV20-1 to TRBJ2-3; tentatively, D is TRBD2 (6 bases). CDR1 is DFQATT, CDR2 SNEGSKA, per germline (reference sequence). V dropped 6 bases and J dropped 4 bases, with 32 bases sitting between them. The CDR3 extends over 19 amino acids. In DNA, the CDR3 is TGCAGTGCCGACCGCGTATTTCGGCGGGGAAGTCTCGAGGCAGATACGCAGTATTTT. Protein product: CSADRVFRRGSLEADTQYF.